This T cell receptor (beta chain) appears in the sequencing data of a study of shared clonotypes between healthy human individuals. Background on the study: Sampling drew on donors who were a couple of women and a few men aged 18 to 49.

The germline CDR1 and CDR2 sequences are SEHNR and FQNEAQ (reference sequence). This CDR3 is built from 16 residues. V gave up 5 bases and J gave up 0 bases, with 15 bases separating them. Worth noting for this clone: As yet, its antigen is unknown.

Measured with immunoSEQ multiplex PCR; TCRdb has only the in-frame clones, and not every one. The data contain over 2,000,000 clones, around 93% of them singletons. Naive CD8 cells lacked CD45RO and underwent positive selection for CCR7, leaving out terminally differentiated effector memory CD45RA+ cells. Study conclusions and caveats: In this cohort, only blood was sampled, and tissue repertoires likely differ. Non-shared clonotypes displayed generation probabilities falling below those of clonotypes present in all four donors. Clonotypes that were shared across a handful of donors made up roughly 5% of naive CD4 clonotypes.

The gene calls are TRBV7-9 and TRBJ2-3, with D tentatively TRBD2 (5 bases). This TCR was recovered from a man aged 18 to 30 in good health. Some clones in this sample may be carry-over from other donors' samples. Sequencing used naive CD8+ T cells from PBMCs. The CDR3: CASSPPRGLSTDTQYF. The CDR3 coding sequence is TGTGCCAGCAGCCCACCTCGAGGGCTCAGCACAGATACGCAGTATTTT.